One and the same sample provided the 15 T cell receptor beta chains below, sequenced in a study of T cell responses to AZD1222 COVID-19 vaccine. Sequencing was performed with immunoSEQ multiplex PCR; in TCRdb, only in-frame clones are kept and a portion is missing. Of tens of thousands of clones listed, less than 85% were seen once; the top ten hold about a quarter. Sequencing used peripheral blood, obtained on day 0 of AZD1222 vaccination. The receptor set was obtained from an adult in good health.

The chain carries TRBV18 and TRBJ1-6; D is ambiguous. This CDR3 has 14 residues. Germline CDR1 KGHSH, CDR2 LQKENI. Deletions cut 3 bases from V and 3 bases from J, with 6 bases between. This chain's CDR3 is CASSPSNYNSPLHF. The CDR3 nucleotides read TGTGCCAGCTCACCCAGCAACTATAATTCACCCCTCCACTTT.

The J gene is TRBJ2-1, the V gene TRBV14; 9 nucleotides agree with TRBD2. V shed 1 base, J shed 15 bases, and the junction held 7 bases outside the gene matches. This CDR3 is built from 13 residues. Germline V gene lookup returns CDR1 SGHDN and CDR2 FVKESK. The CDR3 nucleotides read TGTGCCAGCAGCCAAGGGGATAGCGGGAGTTGGTTCTTC. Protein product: CASSQGDSGSWFF.

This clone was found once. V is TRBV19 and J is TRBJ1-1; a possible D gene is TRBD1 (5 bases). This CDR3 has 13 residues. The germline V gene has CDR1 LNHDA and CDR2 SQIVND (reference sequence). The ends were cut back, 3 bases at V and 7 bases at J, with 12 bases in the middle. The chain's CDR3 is CASSMGVEYEAFF. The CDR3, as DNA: TGTGCCAGTAGTATGGGGGTCGAATATGAAGCTTTCTTT.

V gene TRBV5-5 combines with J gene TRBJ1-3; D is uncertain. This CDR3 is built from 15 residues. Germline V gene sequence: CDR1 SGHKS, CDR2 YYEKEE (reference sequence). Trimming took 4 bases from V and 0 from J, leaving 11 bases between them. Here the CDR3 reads CASSPGLYSGNTIYF. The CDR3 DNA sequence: TGTGCCAGCAGCCCCGGACTCTACTCTGGAAACACCATATATTTT.

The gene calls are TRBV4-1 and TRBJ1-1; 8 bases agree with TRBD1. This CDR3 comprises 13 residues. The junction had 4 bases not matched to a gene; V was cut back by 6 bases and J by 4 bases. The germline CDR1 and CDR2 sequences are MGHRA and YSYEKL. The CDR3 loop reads CASRLTGGTEAFF. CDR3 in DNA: TGCGCCAGCAGGCTTACAGGGGGCACTGAAGCTTTCTTT.

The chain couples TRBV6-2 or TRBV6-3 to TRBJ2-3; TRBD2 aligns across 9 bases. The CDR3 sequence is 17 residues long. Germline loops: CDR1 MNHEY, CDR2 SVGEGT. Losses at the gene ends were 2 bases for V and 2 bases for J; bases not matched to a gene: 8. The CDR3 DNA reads TGTGCCAGCAGTTACCTTGGCACTAGCGGGTTCACAGATACGCAGTATTTT. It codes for CASSYLGTSGFTDTQYF.

The CDR3 protein is CASVRGPGGLRTGELFF. CDR3 bases: TGTGCCAGCGTTAGAGGCCCCGGGGGTCTCCGAACCGGGGAGCTGTTTTTT. This sequence joins TRBV11-2 and TRBJ2-2, with D perhaps matching TRBD2 (6 bases). Germline V CDR1 and CDR2: SGHAT, FQNNGV. V was cut by 8 bases and J by 5 bases, with 24 bases left in between. CDR3 length: 17 amino acids.

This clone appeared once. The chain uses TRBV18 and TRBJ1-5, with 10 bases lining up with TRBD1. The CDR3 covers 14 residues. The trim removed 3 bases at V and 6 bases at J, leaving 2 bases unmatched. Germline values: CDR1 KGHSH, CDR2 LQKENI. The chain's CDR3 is CASSPGQGIQPQHF. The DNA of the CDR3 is TGTGCCAGCTCACCGGGACAGGGGATTCAGCCCCAGCATTTT.

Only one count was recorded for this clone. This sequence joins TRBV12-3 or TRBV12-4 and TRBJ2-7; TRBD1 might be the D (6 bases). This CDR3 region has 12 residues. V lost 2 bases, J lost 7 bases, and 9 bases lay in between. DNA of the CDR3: TGTGCCAGCAGTTTATCCGACAGGGAGCAGTACTTC. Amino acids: CASSLSDREQYF.

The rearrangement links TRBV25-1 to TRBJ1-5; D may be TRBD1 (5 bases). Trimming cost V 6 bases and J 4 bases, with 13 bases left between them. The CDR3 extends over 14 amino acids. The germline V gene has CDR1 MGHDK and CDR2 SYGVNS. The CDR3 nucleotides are TGTGCCAGCAGCTCCGCTCAGGGAAATCAGCCCCAGCATTTT. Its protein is CASSSAQGNQPQHF.

The CDR3 DNA follows: TGCGCCAGCAGCTTGGTAGGGGCTGAGCCCCAGCATTTT. Translation: CASSLVGAEPQHF. This chain links TRBV5-1 with TRBJ1-5; tentatively, D is TRBD1 (5 bases). The CDR3 has 13 residues. With 0 bases removed from V and 8 bases from J, the gap between germline ends came to 9 bases. Germline lookup yields CDR1 SGHRS and CDR2 YFSETQ.

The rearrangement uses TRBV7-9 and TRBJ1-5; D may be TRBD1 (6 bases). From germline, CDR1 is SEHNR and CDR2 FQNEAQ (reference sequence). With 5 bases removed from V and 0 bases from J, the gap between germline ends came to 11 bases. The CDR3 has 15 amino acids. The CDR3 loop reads CASSPGDNSNQPQHF. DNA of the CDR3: TGTGCCAGCAGCCCCGGGGACAATAGCAATCAGCCCCAGCATTTT.

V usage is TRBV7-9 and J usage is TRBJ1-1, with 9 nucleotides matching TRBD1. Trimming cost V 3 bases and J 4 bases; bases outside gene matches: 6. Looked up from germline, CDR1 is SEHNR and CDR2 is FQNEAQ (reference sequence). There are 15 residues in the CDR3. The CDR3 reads CASSFLGQGGTEAFF. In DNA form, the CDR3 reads TGTGCCAGCAGCTTTCTGGGACAGGGAGGCACTGAAGCTTTCTTT.

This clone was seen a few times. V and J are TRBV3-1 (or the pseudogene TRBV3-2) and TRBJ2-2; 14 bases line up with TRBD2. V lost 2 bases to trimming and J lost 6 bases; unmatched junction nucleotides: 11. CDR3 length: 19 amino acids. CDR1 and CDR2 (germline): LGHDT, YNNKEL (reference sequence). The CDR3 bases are TGTGCCAGCAGCCAACCGGGACTAGCGGGAGATTATTTGTCCGGGGAGCTGTTTTTT. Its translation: CASSQPGLAGDYLSGELFF.

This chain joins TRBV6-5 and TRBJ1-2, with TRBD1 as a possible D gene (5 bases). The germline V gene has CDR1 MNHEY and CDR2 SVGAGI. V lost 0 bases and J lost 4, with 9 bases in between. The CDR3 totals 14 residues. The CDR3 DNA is TGTGCCAGCAGTTACTCGGGACTGCTCTATGGCTACACCTTC. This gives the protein CASSYSGLLYGYTF.